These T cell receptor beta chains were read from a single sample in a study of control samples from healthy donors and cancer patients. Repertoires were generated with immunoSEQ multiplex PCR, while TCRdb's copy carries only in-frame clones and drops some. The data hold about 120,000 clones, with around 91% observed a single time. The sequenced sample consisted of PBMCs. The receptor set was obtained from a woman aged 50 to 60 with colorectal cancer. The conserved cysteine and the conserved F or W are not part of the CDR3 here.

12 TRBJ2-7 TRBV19 ASSMSSGTYEQY
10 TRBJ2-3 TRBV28 ASSRRWNTQY
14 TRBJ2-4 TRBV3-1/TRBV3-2 ASSQAGQAGGNIQY
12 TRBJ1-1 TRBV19 ASSRNRGSTEAF
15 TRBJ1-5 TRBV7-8 ASSDAREFYSNQPQH
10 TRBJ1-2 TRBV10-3 AISESPAGYT
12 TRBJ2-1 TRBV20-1 SASGLDLYNEQF
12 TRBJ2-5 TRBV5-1 ASSPGTGQETQY
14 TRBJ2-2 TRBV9 ASSVWREGVTGELF
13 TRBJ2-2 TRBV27 ASSLGGANTGELF
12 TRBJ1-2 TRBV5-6 ASSLPATPFGYT
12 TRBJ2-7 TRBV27 ASSLTDRVDEQY
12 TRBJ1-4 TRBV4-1 ASSQDRYNEKLF
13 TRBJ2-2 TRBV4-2 ASSQAAENTGELF
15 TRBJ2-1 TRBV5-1 ASSLQGPSGRLNEQF
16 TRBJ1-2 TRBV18 ASSIIQTPLVEVTGYT
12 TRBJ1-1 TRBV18 ASSPPGRNTEAF
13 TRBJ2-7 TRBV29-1 SVAATGPGSYEQY
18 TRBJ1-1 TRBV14 ASSQDVGFGTGVLGTEAF
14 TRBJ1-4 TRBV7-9 ASSLGTGAFNEKLF
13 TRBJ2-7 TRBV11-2 ASSVPGRGTYEQY
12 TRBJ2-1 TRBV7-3 ASSFGDRGREQF
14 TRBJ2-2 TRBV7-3 ASSLSGPTGTGELF
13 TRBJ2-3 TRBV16 ASSLRRGSTDTQY
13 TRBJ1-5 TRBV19 ASSPRRGSGQPQH
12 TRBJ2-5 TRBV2 ASSALVSYETQY
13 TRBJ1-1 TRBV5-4 ASSPPGTRNTEAF
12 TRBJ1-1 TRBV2 ASSVEGGATEAF
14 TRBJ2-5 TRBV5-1 ASSWGRTGFDETQY
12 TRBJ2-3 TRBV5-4 ASSLEEGPDTQY
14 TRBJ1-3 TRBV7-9 AIPLEGAMGGNTIY
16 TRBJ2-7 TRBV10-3 AISESTASATFSYEQY
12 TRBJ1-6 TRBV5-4 ASSLEGVDSPLH
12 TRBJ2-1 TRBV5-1 ASSLDLAYNEQF
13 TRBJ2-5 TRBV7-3 ASSPRAGGIETQY
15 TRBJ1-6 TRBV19 ASSPGGTSSYNSPLH
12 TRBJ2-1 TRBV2 ASSGEEGFNEQF
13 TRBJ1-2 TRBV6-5 ASSYIGQGINGYT
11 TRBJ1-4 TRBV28 ASSWDRDEKLF
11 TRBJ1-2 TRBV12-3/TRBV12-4 ASGRTGEGGYT
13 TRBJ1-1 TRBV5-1 ASRTTGGGHTEAF
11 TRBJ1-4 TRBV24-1 ATSRDRGEKLF
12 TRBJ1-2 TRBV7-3 ASSFLGGAEGYT
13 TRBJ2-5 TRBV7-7 ASSQLAGIQETQY
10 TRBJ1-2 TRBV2 ASSEQGYGYT
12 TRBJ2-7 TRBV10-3 AISERDRGGEQY
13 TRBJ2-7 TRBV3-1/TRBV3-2 ASSQVLVGFDEQY
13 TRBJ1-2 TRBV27 ASRQISGTADGYT
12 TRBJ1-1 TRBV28 ASSLGGTSRDAF
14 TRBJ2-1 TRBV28 ASSLGDTNLLREQF
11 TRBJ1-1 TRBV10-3 AIRSPRDTEAF
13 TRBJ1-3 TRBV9 ASSVRQGSGNTIY
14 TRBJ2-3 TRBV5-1 ASSSGLAGKTDTQY
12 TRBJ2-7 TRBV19 ASSPDREEDEQY
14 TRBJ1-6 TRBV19 ASSRLDSAYNSPLH
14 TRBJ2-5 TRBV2 ASSAILAGGGETQY
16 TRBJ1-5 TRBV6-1 ASSESEWDGFFNQPQH
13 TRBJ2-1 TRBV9 ASSQTTSSYNEQF
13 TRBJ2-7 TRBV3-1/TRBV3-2 ASSRGLASPYEQY